The 18 T cell receptor beta chains below were found in one sample sequenced in a study of cytomegalovirus exposure and HLA in healthy donors. Clones were sequenced by immunoSEQ multiplex PCR, and TCRdb holds only the in-frame ones, with some missing. The sample yields about 240,000 clones, around 86% seen once. Sequencing input: PBMCs. The receptors come from a woman under 40 in good health and CMV-seropositive.

This clone was recorded only once. This chain links TRBV6-5 with TRBJ1-1, with D perhaps matching TRBD1 (6 bases). The germline CDR1 and CDR2 sequences are MNHEY and SVGAGI. Between the trimmed V and J ends, which lost 6 bases and 2 bases, there was a span of 19 bases. The CDR3 is 16 amino acids. CDR3: CASRYLSGHTNTEAFF. CDR3 nucleotide sequence: TGTGCCAGCAGGTACCTGTCGGGACACACCAACACTGAAGCTTTCTTT.

As DNA, the CDR3 is TGTGCCAGCAGTGAGGGGCGGCTTTCCACAGATACGCAGTATTTT. This gives the protein CASSEGRLSTDTQYF. The chain joins TRBV6-1 to TRBJ2-3; D is perhaps TRBD1 (5 bases). This CDR3 region has 15 residues. Germline values: CDR1 MNHNS, CDR2 SASEGT. V was trimmed by 3 bases and J by 2 bases, leaving 12 bases between them.

The rearrangement joins TRBV6-4 to TRBJ1-1; D gene ambiguous. CDR1 MRHNA and CDR2 SNTAGT come from the germline V gene. Trimming cost V 5 bases and J 1 base, with 8 bases left between them. The CDR3 covers 13 residues. CDR3 nucleotide sequence: TGTGCCAGCAGTCCACGGGAGAACACTGAAGCTTTCTTT. It translates to CASSPRENTEAFF.

The gene calls are TRBV27 and TRBJ1-1; TRBD1 is a possible D gene (5 bases). V lost 4 bases and J lost 4, with 19 bases in between. The germline V gene has CDR1 MNHEY and CDR2 SMNVEV (reference sequence). The CDR3 is 16 residues long. The CDR3 sequence: CASSSSVFGRGTEAFF. CDR3 nucleotides: TGTGCCAGCAGTTCCTCCGTTTTTGGAAGGGGCACTGAAGCTTTCTTT.

The CDR3 protein is CASSLEGLGGRVETQYF. The CDR3 DNA is TGCGCCAGCAGCTTGGAGGGGCTAGGCGGGAGAGTGGAGACCCAGTACTTC. The gene calls are TRBV5-1 and TRBJ2-5; 7 positions agree with TRBD2. The CDR3 is made up of 17 amino acids. The V gene end was trimmed by 0 bases and the J gene end by 5 bases; junction bases not matched to a gene: 13. Germline V gene data show CDR1 as SGHRS and CDR2 as YFSETQ.

V gene TRBV27 combines with J gene TRBJ2-2; 8 positions agree with TRBD2. V shed 1 base and J 6 bases; nucleotides not matched to a gene: 4. This CDR3 spans 15 amino acids. The germline gives CDR1 MNHEY, CDR2 SMNVEV (reference sequence). Here the CDR3 DNA reads TGTGCCAGCAGTTTATTAGCGGGACTAGCCGGGGAGCTGTTTTTT. It codes for CASSLLAGLAGELFF.

The count of this clone is one. A read error may account for a junction end that differs from germline. In DNA form, the CDR3 reads TGTGCCAGCAGCGACAGGGGCGACGCGAACTTC. Translated: CASSDRGDANF. V is TRBV2 and J is TRBJ2-5; 8 bases are shared with TRBD1. This CDR3 has 11 amino acids. Per germline, CDR1 SNHLY and CDR2 FYNNEI.

This rearrangement joins TRBV28 to TRBJ2-3; tentative D call: TRBD2 (6 bases). V dropped 5 bases and J dropped 0 bases, with 12 bases sitting between them. The CDR3 sequence is 15 residues long. CDR1 MDHEN and CDR2 SYDVKM come from the germline V gene. CDR3 coding DNA: TGTGCCAGCAGTGGGGACTCCACTAGCACAGATACGCAGTATTTT. Its translation is CASSGDSTSTDTQYF.

The chain couples TRBV4-1 to TRBJ1-2; no firm D call. The V and J ends lost 0 bases and 7 bases respectively, with 15 bases between them. This CDR3 comprises 15 residues. The germline gives CDR1 MGHRA, CDR2 YSYEKL. CDR3 DNA sequence: TGCGCCAGCAGCCAAGATTTTAGGCAGCGAATTGGCTACACCTTC. As protein: CASSQDFRQRIGYTF.

The chain couples TRBV2 to TRBJ1-2; D gene unclear. This CDR3 contains 12 residues. Germline-derived CDR1 and CDR2 are SNHLY and FYNNEI. V was trimmed by 7 bases and J by 5 bases, leaving 11 bases between them. The CDR3 loop is CASMRGSYGYTF. CDR3 DNA: TGTGCCAGCATGCGGGGTTCTTATGGCTACACCTTC.

The chain has TRBV28 and TRBJ2-3; 10 bases line up with TRBD1. Germline V lookup: CDR1 MDHEN, CDR2 SYDVKM. CDR3 size: 16 residues. V lost 5 bases to trimming and J lost 2 bases; unmatched junction nucleotides: 7. The CDR3 nucleotides read TGTGCCAGCAGTCGCCCGGGACAGGGGAACACAGATACGCAGTATTTT. It translates to CASSRPGQGNTDTQYF. The full variable domain, rest sourced from reference TRBV28 and TRBJ2-3, is DVKVTQSSRYLVKRTGEKVFLECVQDMDHENMFWYRQDPGLGLRLIYFSYDVKMKEKGDIPEGYSVSREKKERFSLILESASTNQTSMYLCASSRPGQGNTDTQYFGPGTRLTVL.

V gene TRBV9 combines with J gene TRBJ1-1; tentatively, D is TRBD1 (6 bases). The length of the CDR3 is 16 residues. V was clipped by 0 bases and J by 6 bases, with 18 bases between them. Germline lookup yields CDR1 SGDLS and CDR2 YYNGEE. CDR3 region: CASSVGLGGVVAEAFF. The CDR3 DNA reads TGTGCCAGCAGCGTAGGTTTAGGGGGGGTGGTTGCTGAAGCTTTCTTT.

V and J are TRBV5-1 and TRBJ2-3, with 7 bases aligning to TRBD2. The CDR3 sequence is 15 residues long. V lost 4 bases, J lost 1 base, and 6 bases stayed unmatched. Germline CDR1 and CDR2: SGHRS and YFSETQ. CDR3 sequence reads: CASSRAGDRTDTQYF. For the CDR3, the DNA is TGCGCCAGCAGCCGGGCGGGGGACCGCACAGATACGCAGTATTTT.

J is TRBJ1-4 and V is TRBV5-1; TRBD1 is a possible D gene (6 bases). V was cut by 0 bases and J by 13 bases, with 13 bases left in between. The CDR3 contains 13 residues. Germline lookup yields CDR1 SGHRS and CDR2 YFSETQ. The CDR3 DNA sequence: TGCGCCAGCAGCTTGGATGGGGGCGTGGGACTGTTTTTT. Translating it yields CASSLDGGVGLFF.

The genes are TRBV29-1 and TRBJ1-2; D is undetermined. The CDR3 spans 13 residues. The V gene lost 8 bases and the J gene lost 1 base, with 14 bases spanning the gap. Germline CDR1 is SQVTM and CDR2 is ANQGSEA. As DNA, the CDR3 is TGCAGCTCTGGGCCCCAGAATAACTATGGCTACACCTTC. Amino acids: CSSGPQNNYGYTF.

This sequence joins TRBV4-1 and TRBJ2-7, with TRBD1 matching over 10 bases. The CDR3 is 18 amino acids. Trimming removed 0 bases from V and 4 bases from J; junction bases left unmatched: 12. Germline lookup yields CDR1 MGHRA and CDR2 YSYEKL. The CDR3 DNA reads as TGCGCCAGCAGCCAAGAAAGTGTTGGTGGGACAGGGGTGTACGAGCAGTACTTC. This encodes CASSQESVGGTGVYEQYF.

The V gene is TRBV11-2, the J gene TRBJ2-5; D remains unclear. Germline CDR1 and CDR2: SGHAT and FQNNGV. The CDR3 covers 17 residues. Trimming took off 5 bases at V and 2 bases at J, with 21 bases between the two ends. In nucleotides, the CDR3 is TGTGCCAGCAGCCGCTTATGGGTACCTAACTATCAAGAGACCCAGTACTTC. Its protein is CASSRLWVPNYQETQYF.

The chain joins TRBV29-1 to TRBJ2-6; TRBD1 aligns across 10 bases. CDR3 length: 18 residues. V shed 3 bases and J 0 bases; nucleotides not matched to a gene: 8. From germline, CDR1 is SQVTM and CDR2 ANQGSEA. Here the CDR3 DNA reads TGCAGCGTTGAGGACGGGACAGGGGCACTCTCTGGGGCCAACGTCCTGACTTTC. It yields the protein CSVEDGTGALSGANVLTF.